Detailed here is one TCR beta chain. The sample comes from a study of response to subunit inactivated influenza vaccine. This CDR3 comprises 15 residues. Germline CDR1 is SGHRS and CDR2 is YFSETQ. With 1 base removed from V and 4 bases from J, the gap between germline ends came to 11 bases. TCRdb reprocessed the RT-PCR reads via MiXCR and lists one record per CDR3 protein. The sample consists of about 540,000 distinct CDR3 sequences, approximately 22% of them appearing once. These sequences were also reported in another study, on T cells expressing NK-cell markers. According to that study: For TCR beta, cDNA was produced by 5'RACE template switching with UMIs. Repertoires of TCR beta were obtained from T cells sorted as CD3+CD56+NKG2C+, CD3+CD56+NKG2C- and CD3+CD56-NKG2C+. One of the eight sequenced donors was seronegative, whereas the other seven were HCMV-seropositive. One observes that, in several donors, these clonotypes were also the leading ones within the CD3+CD56-NKG2C+ fraction. HCMV specificity of the expanded NKG2C+ T cell clones stayed unclear.

The sequence was obtained from a man aged 50-59 years who received an inactivated influenza vaccine. The chain has TRBV5-1 and TRBJ2-2, with D unresolved. Material: CD4+ T cells sorted from PBMCs, obtained roughly 12 days after vaccination. CDR3 sequence reads: CASSLRAAGTGELFF. The CDR3 DNA reads TGCGCCAGCAGCTTGAGGGCTGCTGGCACCGGGGAGCTGTTTTTT.